These 13 T cell receptor beta chains were sequenced from one sample in a study of cytomegalovirus exposure and HLA in healthy donors. 60 Vbeta and 13 Jbeta primers were used in PCR. Sequencing was performed with immunoSEQ multiplex PCR; in TCRdb, only in-frame clones are kept and a portion is missing. The data hold more than 150,000 clones, with approximately 80% observed a single time. Sequencing was carried out using PBMCs. These receptor sequences come from a woman between 45 and 65 years old in good health and CMV-seropositive.

The CDR3 DNA follows: TGCGCCAGCAGCCAACCCAGGTTTAGCTATGGCTACACCTTC. Encoded protein: CASSQPRFSYGYTF. This chain joins TRBV4-1 and TRBJ1-2; D is unresolved. The CDR3 extends over 14 amino acids. CDR1 is MGHRA, CDR2 YSYEKL, per germline. V gave up 2 bases and J gave up 4 bases, with 11 bases separating them.

V usage is TRBV19 and J usage is TRBJ1-1; the match to TRBD1 covers 9 bases. Germline CDR1 is LNHDA and CDR2 is SQIVND (reference sequence). CDR3 length: 17 amino acids. V trimming: 5 bases; J trimming: 1 base; junction bases outside the gene matches: 11. The CDR3 DNA sequence: TGTGCCAGTAGTCCCACCGGGACAGGGTCGAAGAACACTGAAGCTTTCTTT. The encoded protein is CASSPTGTGSKNTEAFF.

The chain combines TRBV6-5 with TRBJ2-7, with D possibly TRBD2 on 6 matching bases. Germline assignment: CDR1 MNHEY and CDR2 SVGAGI. Trimming took 5 bases from V and 1 from J, leaving 12 bases between them. CDR3 length: 14 amino acids. The CDR3 sequence: CASSAEEGSYEQYF. In DNA, the CDR3 is TGTGCCAGCAGTGCCGAGGAGGGGTCCTACGAGCAGTACTTC.

This clone was counted a few times. This rearrangement joins TRBV2 to TRBJ1-1; the match to TRBD1 covers 7 bases. Trimming took 2 bases from V and 2 from J; bases not matched to a gene: 2. This CDR3 comprises 14 residues. The germline CDR1 and CDR2 sequences are SNHLY and FYNNEI. The CDR3 sequence: CASSERGLNTEAFF. The CDR3 coding sequence is TGTGCCAGCAGTGAAAGGGGGCTAAACACTGAAGCTTTCTTT. The variable domain in full, completed from reference TRBV2 and TRBJ1-1, reads EPEVTQTPSHQVTQMGQEVILRCVPISNHLYFYWYRQILGQKVEFLVSFYNNEISEKSEIFDDQFSVERPDGSNFTLKIRSTKLEDSAMYFCASSERGLNTEAFFGQGTRLTVV.

The chain has TRBV7-2 and TRBJ2-5, with TRBD2 matching 11 bases. The CDR3 runs 15 residues. Germline V lookup: CDR1 SGHTA, CDR2 FQGNSA. With 5 bases clipped from V and 5 bases from J, the junction kept 7 bases outside the gene matches. In DNA form, the CDR3 reads TGTGCCAGCAGCACCGCTAGCGGGGGGTGGGAGACCCAGTACTTC. As protein: CASSTASGGWETQYF.

This rearrangement joins TRBV28 to TRBJ2-5; the D is unclear. The CDR3 consists of 15 residues. The germline V and J ends were trimmed by 5 bases and 3 bases, with 16 bases remaining between them. From germline, CDR1 is MDHEN and CDR2 SYDVKM. The CDR3 loop is CASSRVKPREETQYF. For the CDR3, the DNA is TGTGCCAGCAGTCGGGTAAAACCCCGGGAAGAGACCCAGTACTTC.

J is TRBJ2-7 and V is TRBV28; TRBD1 matches 10 bases. J gave up 1 base and V 8 bases, and 2 bases lay outside the gene matches. The germline gives CDR1 MDHEN, CDR2 SYDVKM. The CDR3 is made up of 13 amino acids. CDR3 protein: CASGGQGSYEQYF. The CDR3 coding sequence is TGTGCCAGCGGGGGACAGGGGTCCTACGAGCAGTACTTC.

The CDR3, as DNA: TGTGCCAGCAGTTCCTCGACGGGGGTGAGAGAAAAACTGTTTTTT. Amino acid sequence: CASSSSTGVREKLFF. The V and J genes are TRBV27 and TRBJ1-4; TRBD1 might be the D (5 bases). This CDR3 has 15 residues. CDR1 MNHEY and CDR2 SMNVEV come from the germline V gene (reference sequence). V gave up 4 bases and J gave up 8 bases, with 17 bases separating them.

The V call is TRBV5-4, the J call TRBJ2-7; D perhaps matches TRBD1 (5 bases). V was clipped by 3 bases and J by 4 bases, with 11 bases between them. The CDR3 totals 13 residues. Germline loops: CDR1 SGHNT, CDR2 YYREEE (reference sequence). This CDR3 is CASSYTGIYEQYF. The CDR3 nucleotides are TGTGCCAGCAGCTACACAGGTATTTACGAGCAGTACTTC.

The genes are TRBV29-1 and TRBJ2-1; D may be TRBD2 (5 bases). The CDR3 is 15 residues long. Trimming left V 1 base short and J 0 bases short, with 10 bases between. Germline V gene lookup returns CDR1 SQVTM and CDR2 ANQGSEA. CDR3 DNA sequence: TGCAGCGTTGAAGTTTGGGAGTGCTCCTACAATGAGCAGTTCTTC. This sequence encodes CSVEVWECSYNEQFF.

The V and J genes are TRBV6-6 and TRBJ1-1; perhaps TRBD1 as D (5 bases). The germline V gene encodes CDR1 MNHNY and CDR2 SVGAGI (reference sequence). V gave up 4 bases and J gave up 0 bases, with 9 bases separating them. CDR3 length: 14 residues. CDR3 protein: CASSFQGVNTEAFF. For the CDR3, the DNA is TGTGCCAGCAGTTTTCAAGGGGTGAACACTGAAGCTTTCTTT.

V is TRBV7-3 and J is TRBJ1-1, with TRBD1 matching 8 bases. The CDR3 is made up of 12 amino acids. Trimming took 5 bases from V and 11 from J; bases not matched to a gene: 7. The V gene's germline CDR1 is SGHTA and CDR2 FQGTGA. CDR3 nucleotides: TGTGCCAGCAGCCCGACAGGGGCCGGGGCTTTCTTT. It translates to CASSPTGAGAFF.

V is TRBV5-5 and J is TRBJ2-1, with 10 bases aligning to TRBD1. The CDR3 extends over 15 amino acids. Germline trimming cut 3 bases from V and 4 bases from J; bases unmatched to any gene: 4. Germline V lookup: CDR1 SGHKS, CDR2 YYEKEE (reference sequence). The CDR3 here is CASSSGQGYYNEQFF. The CDR3 region has the DNA TGTGCCAGCAGCTCGGGACAGGGGTATTACAATGAGCAGTTCTTC.